A selection of T cell receptor beta chains follows, all from one sample in a study of OX40 agonist ivuxolimab in advanced cancers. Here immunoSEQ multiplex PCR was the method, and the copy in TCRdb shows in-frame clones only, minus some. Seen here are about 67,000 clones, about nine tenths observed once, and the top ten hold about 4%. Here the sequenced sample was CD4+ or CD8+ T cells sorted from blood, taken in a trial of the OX40 agonist ivuxolimab. The receptors come from an adult with an advanced solid tumor such as melanoma, head and neck, liver or kidney cancer. The CDR3 runs from the conserved cysteine through the conserved F or W. The order of the fields is J gene, clone size, D gene, V gene, CDR3 protein, CDR3 DNA. A D gene is named only where the DNA matches it firmly. Not all rows give a size; the values are once, few, many and, for expanded clones, a class.

TRBJ2-7 | once | TRBD2 | TRBV5-1 | CASSLELAGGPYEQYF | TGCGCCAGCAGCTTGGAACTAGCGGGAGGGCCTTACGAGCAGTACTTC
TRBJ1-2 | once | TRBD1 | TRBV18 | CASSPRSGTDYGYTF | TGTGCCAGCTCACCCAGATCGGGGACAGACTATGGCTACACCTTC
TRBJ1-1 | - | TRBD1 | TRBV15 | CATSRDRGRYTEAFF | TGTGCCACCAGCAGAGACAGGGGGAGGTACACTGAAGCTTTCTTT
TRBJ1-4 | - | - | TRBV28 | CASSLRYMNEKLFF | TGTGCCAGCAGTTTAAGATATATGAATGAAAAACTGTTTTTT
TRBJ2-3 | - | TRBD2 | TRBV9 | CASSGTSSSGVDTQYF | TGTGCCAGCAGCGGGACTAGCAGCTCGGGGGTAGATACGCAGTATTTT
TRBJ2-5 | few | - | TRBV6-1 | CASSELLDETQYF | TGTGCCAGCAGTGAATTGCTAGATGAGACCCAGTACTTC
TRBJ1-5 | - | - | TRBV7-2 | CASTLGTYSNQPQHF | TGTGCCAGCACCCTCGGGACTTATAGCAATCAGCCCCAGCATTTT
TRBJ2-4 | - | - | TRBV11-3 | CASSWDIANIQYF | TGTGCCAGCAGCTGGGACATTGCAAACATTCAGTACTTC
TRBJ2-1 | - | TRBD2 | TRBV12-5 | CASGFGAGGSNEQFF | TGTGCTAGTGGTTTCGGGGCGGGAGGGTCGAATGAGCAGTTCTTC
TRBJ1-3 | - | - | TRBV7-3 | CASSLTGGNGNTIYF | TGTGCCAGCAGCTTAACAGGGGGTAATGGAAACACCATATATTTT
TRBJ2-2 | - | TRBD2 | TRBV6-6 | CASRTVAGNTGELFF | TGTGCCAGCAGGACCGTAGCGGGGAACACCGGGGAGCTGTTTTTT
TRBJ2-5 | - | - | TRBV11-3 | CASRKDSGQETQYF | TGTGCCAGCAGAAAGGACAGTGGCCAAGAGACCCAGTACTTC
TRBJ2-1 | once | TRBD2 | TRBV30 | CAWSVMLGLAGGPYNEQFF | TGTGCCTGGAGTGTAATGCTAGGGCTAGCGGGAGGGCCGTACAATGAGCAGTTCTTC
TRBJ1-6 | - | TRBD1 | TRBV2 | CASSGQGNNSPLHF | TGTGCCAGCAGTGGACAGGGGAATAATTCACCCCTCCACTTT
TRBJ1-2 | - | - | TRBV28 | CASSLRGYGYTF | TGTGCCAGCAGTTTAAGGGGGTATGGCTACACCTTC
TRBJ2-1 | - | - | TRBV19 | CASSSGVGAYNEQFF | TGTGCCAGTAGTAGTGGGGTGGGAGCCTACAATGAGCAGTTCTTC
TRBJ1-1 | - | TRBD1 | TRBV28 | CASRRGQGSTEAFF | TGTGCCAGCAGACGGGGACAGGGGAGCACTGAAGCTTTCTTT
TRBJ2-1 | - | - | TRBV7-2 | CASSETPYNEQFF | TGTGCCAGCAGCGAAACACCGTACAATGAGCAGTTCTTC
TRBJ2-1 | - | TRBD2 | TRBV18 | CASSPAGGSYNEQFF | TGTGCCAGCTCACCGGCGGGGGGCTCCTACAATGAGCAGTTCTTC
TRBJ1-1 | - | - | TRBV7-9 | CASSLSGNTEAFF | TGTGCCAGCAGCTTATCAGGGAACACTGAAGCTTTCTTT
TRBJ1-1 | - | - | TRBV7-9 | CASMNTEAFF | TGTGCCAGCATGAACACTGAAGCTTTCTTT
TRBJ1-1 | - | - | TRBV18 | CASSPPGGGTEAFF | TGTGCCAGCTCACCACCCGGTGGGGGCACTGAAGCTTTCTTT
TRBJ2-7 | - | - | TRBV18 | CASSPGQSYEQYF | TGTGCCAGCTCACCAGGCCAGTCCTACGAGCAGTACTTC
TRBJ1-1 | - | - | TRBV7-6 | CASSLQENTEAFF | TGTGCCAGCAGCCTTCAGGAGAACACTGAAGCTTTCTTT
TRBJ2-2 | - | - | TRBV30 | CAWSVSLGTGELFF | TGTGCCTGGAGTGTTTCCCTGGGTACCGGGGAGCTGTTTTTT
TRBJ2-5 | - | TRBD2 | TRBV7-9 | CASSLGEGLRETQYF | TGTGCCAGCAGCTTAGGGGAGGGATTGCGGGAGACCCAGTACTTC
TRBJ2-7 | - | - | TRBV6-6 | CASSWAPRYEQYF | TGTGCCAGCAGTTGGGCCCCTCGCTACGAGCAGTACTTC
TRBJ2-1 | - | - | TRBV30 | CAWSDTIPYNEQFF | TGTGCCTGGAGTGACACGATCCCCTACAATGAGCAGTTCTTC
TRBJ2-7 | - | - | TRBV30 | CAWSVPLLYEQYF | TGTGCCTGGAGTGTACCCCTCCTCTACGAGCAGTACTTC
TRBJ1-1 | - | - | TRBV4-1 | CASSQGRNTEAFF | TGCGCCAGCAGCCAAGGAAGGAACACTGAAGCTTTCTTT
TRBJ2-1 | few | TRBD1 | TRBV9 | CASSPTGEGNEQFF | TGTGCCAGCAGCCCCACAGGGGAAGGGAATGAGCAGTTCTTC
TRBJ2-7 | - | - | TRBV6-1 | CASSDQPGRGPYEQYF | TGTGCCAGCAGTGACCAACCGGGAAGAGGCCCCTACGAGCAGTACTTC
TRBJ1-2 | - | - | TRBV5-5 | CASSSGGTSYGYTF | TGTGCCAGCAGCTCTGGAGGCACTTCCTATGGCTACACCTTC
TRBJ2-3 | - | - | TRBV11-3 | CASSGESTDTQYF | TGTGCCAGCAGCGGGGAAAGCACAGATACGCAGTATTTT
TRBJ1-2 | - | TRBD1 | TRBV7-2 | CASPGQGNYGYTF | TGTGCTAGTCCGGGACAGGGGAACTATGGCTACACCTTC
TRBJ2-1 | - | TRBD2 | TRBV19 | CASRQGTSGRSYNEQFF | TGTGCCAGTAGGCAAGGGACTAGCGGACGCTCCTACAATGAGCAGTTCTTC